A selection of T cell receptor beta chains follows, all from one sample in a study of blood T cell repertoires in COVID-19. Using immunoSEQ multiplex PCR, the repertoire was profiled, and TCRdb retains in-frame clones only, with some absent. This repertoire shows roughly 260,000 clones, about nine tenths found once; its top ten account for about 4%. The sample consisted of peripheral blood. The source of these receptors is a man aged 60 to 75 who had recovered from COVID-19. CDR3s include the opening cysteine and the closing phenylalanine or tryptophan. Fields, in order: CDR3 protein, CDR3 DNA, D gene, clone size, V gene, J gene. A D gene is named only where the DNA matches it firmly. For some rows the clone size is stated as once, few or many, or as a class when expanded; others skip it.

CDR3: CASSTGQGTYEQYF
DNA: TGTGCCAGCAGCACGGGACAGGGTACGTACGAGCAGTACTTC
D: TRBD1
size: NA
V: TRBV6-5
J: TRBJ2-7

CDR3: CASSLNPTGGRETQYF
DNA: TGTGCCAGCAGCTTAAACCCCACAGGGGGCAGGGAGACCCAGTACTTC
D: TRBD1
size: NA
V: TRBV7-2
J: TRBJ2-5

CDR3: CASSVTVGSYEQYF
DNA: TGTGCCAGCAGCGTTACCGTTGGGAGCTACGAGCAGTACTTC
D: NA
size: once
V: TRBV7-6
J: TRBJ2-7

CDR3: CASRETYRGRETQYF
DNA: TGTGCCAGCAGAGAAACATACAGGGGGAGGGAGACCCAGTACTTC
D: TRBD1
size: NA
V: TRBV11-2
J: TRBJ2-5

CDR3: CASSPLGGQPQHF
DNA: TGTGCCAGCTCACCTCTTGGGGGGCAGCCCCAGCATTTT
D: NA
size: NA
V: TRBV18
J: TRBJ1-5

CDR3: CASGDRVSYGYTF
DNA: TGTGCCAGCGGGGACAGGGTTAGCTATGGCTACACCTTC
D: TRBD1
size: NA
V: TRBV6-5
J: TRBJ1-2

CDR3: CASRAGGRKDTQYF
DNA: TGTGCCAGCAGGGCGGGGGGCCGCAAAGATACGCAGTATTTT
D: TRBD2
size: NA
V: TRBV6-5
J: TRBJ2-3

CDR3: CASSSQGNQPQHF
DNA: TGTGCCAGTAGTAGCCAGGGAAATCAGCCCCAGCATTTT
D: NA
size: NA
V: TRBV19
J: TRBJ1-5

CDR3: CASSGGTASSYEQYF
DNA: TGCGCCAGCAGCGGTGGGACAGCTAGCTCCTACGAGCAGTACTTC
D: TRBD1
size: NA
V: TRBV5-1
J: TRBJ2-7

CDR3: CASSVLATRGNYNSPLHF
DNA: TGTGCCAGCAGCGTGCTTGCCACCAGGGGTAACTATAATTCACCCCTCCACTTT
D: NA
size: NA
V: TRBV7-2
J: TRBJ1-6

CDR3: CASSLDAGTVNNEQFF
DNA: TGCGCCAGCAGCTTGGACGCCGGGACAGTAAACAATGAGCAGTTCTTC
D: TRBD1
size: NA
V: TRBV5-1
J: TRBJ2-1

CDR3: CASSPAGVNEKLFF
DNA: TGTGCCAGCAGCCCGGCGGGGGTGAATGAAAAACTGTTTTTT
D: NA
size: few
V: TRBV9
J: TRBJ1-4

CDR3: CASRGLAGAGETQYF
DNA: TGCGCCAGCAGGGGATTAGCGGGGGCCGGGGAGACCCAGTACTTC
D: TRBD2
size: NA
V: TRBV5-1
J: TRBJ2-5

CDR3: CASSLGGERTDTQYF
DNA: TGTGCCAGCAGCTTAGGCGGGGAAAGGACAGATACGCAGTATTTT
D: NA
size: NA
V: TRBV11-3
J: TRBJ2-3

CDR3: CASSLGGGAGETQYF
DNA: TGTGCCAGCAGCTTAGGAGGGGGGGCTGGAGAGACCCAGTACTTC
D: NA
size: NA
V: TRBV7-2
J: TRBJ2-5

CDR3: CASSTTGTGSYEQYF
DNA: TGTGCCAGTAGCACTACCGGGACAGGGTCCTACGAGCAGTACTTC
D: TRBD1
size: NA
V: TRBV19
J: TRBJ2-7

CDR3: CASSLPGTALEQYF
DNA: TGCGCCAGCAGCTTGCCGGGGACAGCGCTCGAGCAGTACTTC
D: TRBD1
size: few
V: TRBV5-1
J: TRBJ2-7

CDR3: CASNYGGGQTQYF
DNA: TGTGCCAGCAACTATGGGGGCGGACAGACCCAGTACTTC
D: NA
size: NA
V: TRBV7-9
J: TRBJ2-5

CDR3: CASSSGGNQPQHF
DNA: TGTGCCAGCAGTTCAGGGGGAAATCAGCCCCAGCATTTT
D: TRBD1
size: few
V: TRBV6-5
J: TRBJ1-5

CDR3: CASSFLRGVSTDTQYF
DNA: TGTGCCAGCAGTTTCTTGCGGGGGGTTAGCACAGATACGCAGTATTTT
D: TRBD2
size: NA
V: TRBV27
J: TRBJ2-3

CDR3: CASSQGFPRGGSYNEQFF
DNA: TGTGCCAGCAGCCAAGGGTTCCCGCGGGGGGGATCCTACAATGAGCAGTTCTTC
D: TRBD2
size: NA
V: TRBV3-1/TRBV3-2
J: TRBJ2-1

CDR3: CASRSTGGTGANVLTF
DNA: TGTGCCAGCAGATCGACTGGGGGGACTGGGGCCAACGTCCTGACTTTC
D: NA
size: NA
V: TRBV5-4
J: TRBJ2-6

CDR3: CASSQFRDISYEQYF
DNA: TGCGCCAGCAGCCAATTTCGGGACATCTCCTACGAGCAGTACTTC
D: NA
size: NA
V: TRBV4-1
J: TRBJ2-7

CDR3: CASSSQGAQETQYF
DNA: TGTGCCAGCAGCTCCCAGGGGGCTCAAGAGACCCAGTACTTC
D: TRBD1
size: NA
V: TRBV11-2
J: TRBJ2-5

CDR3: CASRYREGLGYEQYF
DNA: TGTGCCAGCAGATACAGGGAAGGTTTAGGCTACGAGCAGTACTTC
D: NA
size: NA
V: TRBV3-1/TRBV3-2
J: TRBJ2-7

CDR3: CASSPRDYNEQFF
DNA: TGTGCCAGCAGTCCGAGGGACTACAATGAGCAGTTCTTC
D: NA
size: NA
V: TRBV12-3/TRBV12-4
J: TRBJ2-1

CDR3: CASKGDNEKLFF
DNA: TGTGCCAGTAAGGGGGATAATGAAAAACTGTTTTTT
D: NA
size: NA
V: TRBV19
J: TRBJ1-4

CDR3: CASSATPTYEQYF
DNA: TGTGCCAGCAGTGCTACCCCCACCTACGAGCAGTACTTC
D: NA
size: NA
V: TRBV2
J: TRBJ2-7

CDR3: CASSLAGAYEQYF
DNA: TGTGCCAGCAGCCTAGCGGGGGCATACGAGCAGTACTTC
D: TRBD2
size: NA
V: TRBV11-1
J: TRBJ2-7

CDR3: CASSLAGVKETQYF
DNA: TGTGCCAGCAGCTTAGCAGGGGTGAAAGAGACCCAGTACTTC
D: NA
size: NA
V: TRBV13
J: TRBJ2-5

CDR3: CASSPLGRQAQHF
DNA: TGTGCCAGCAGTCCCCTTGGGAGACAGGCCCAGCATTTT
D: NA
size: NA
V: TRBV27
J: TRBJ1-5

CDR3: CASSPRGDRVDEQFF
DNA: TGTGCCAGCTCACCGCGGGGCGACAGGGTTGATGAGCAGTTCTTC
D: NA
size: NA
V: TRBV18
J: TRBJ2-1

CDR3: CASSQLMAGTGGHYGYTF
DNA: TGCGCCAGCAGCCAATTAATGGCGGGGACAGGGGGACACTATGGCTACACCTTC
D: TRBD1
size: NA
V: TRBV4-1
J: TRBJ1-2

CDR3: CASRRQGADEQYF
DNA: TGTGCCAGCAGGAGACAGGGGGCGGACGAGCAGTACTTC
D: TRBD1
size: NA
V: TRBV6-5
J: TRBJ2-7

CDR3: CASSLVSGGVEQYF
DNA: TGTGCCAGCAGCTTAGTGAGCGGGGGGGTCGAGCAGTACTTC
D: TRBD2
size: NA
V: TRBV13
J: TRBJ2-7

CDR3: CASSKNRAGELFF
DNA: TGTGCCAGTAGTAAAAACAGGGCCGGGGAGCTGTTTTTT
D: NA
size: NA
V: TRBV19
J: TRBJ2-2

CDR3: CASSLGQGTHYEQYF
DNA: TGTGCCAGCAGCTTAGGACAGGGGACCCACTACGAGCAGTACTTC
D: TRBD1
size: NA
V: TRBV7-3
J: TRBJ2-7

CDR3: CATSDLAPRGRETQYF
DNA: TGTGCCACCAGTGATTTGGCCCCCAGGGGGCGTGAGACCCAGTACTTC
D: TRBD1
size: NA
V: TRBV24-1
J: TRBJ2-5

CDR3: CASSPRTGLNTEAFF
DNA: TGTGCCAGCAGCCCTAGGACAGGTCTAAACACTGAAGCTTTCTTT
D: TRBD1
size: NA
V: TRBV3-1/TRBV3-2
J: TRBJ1-1

CDR3: CASSLIGGLTDTQYF
DNA: TGTGCCAGCAGCTTAATCGGGGGGTTGACAGATACGCAGTATTTT
D: TRBD2
size: NA
V: TRBV7-3
J: TRBJ2-3

CDR3: CASSLAPPGTGFYYGYTF
DNA: TGTGCCAGCAGCTTAGCGCCCCCCGGGACAGGGTTCTACTATGGCTACACCTTC
D: TRBD1
size: NA
V: TRBV7-2
J: TRBJ1-2

CDR3: CATNPGQGATGANVLTF
DNA: TGTGCCACCAACCCGGGACAGGGGGCGACTGGGGCCAACGTCCTGACTTTC
D: TRBD1
size: NA
V: TRBV24-1
J: TRBJ2-6